One and the same sample provided the 10 T cell receptor beta chains below, sequenced in a study of T cell responses to AZD1222 COVID-19 vaccine. TCRdb keeps only in-frame clones here, not all; method: immunoSEQ multiplex PCR. The table includes under 90,000 clones, approximately 85% detected once. The sequences come from peripheral blood, collected 28 days after the second AZD1222 dose. The receptors shown here come from an adult who received the AZD1222 COVID-19 vaccine.

The V and J genes are TRBV5-5 and TRBJ2-5; 8 bases align to TRBD2. V was clipped by 4 bases and J by 4 bases; unmatched bases: 9. The CDR3 runs to 15 residues. The germline V gene encodes CDR1 SGHKS and CDR2 YYEKEE (reference sequence). DNA of the CDR3: TGTGCCAGCAGCCCACTGGCGGGGGGTTTAGAGACCCAGTACTTC. It translates to CASSPLAGGLETQYF. The variable domain in full, completed from reference TRBV5-5 and TRBJ2-5, reads DAGVTQSPTHLIKTRGQQVTLRCSPISGHKSVSWYQQVLGQGPQFIFQYYEKEERGRGNFPDRFSARQFPNYSSELNVNALLLGDSALYLCASSPLAGGLETQYFGPGTRLLVL.

The chain links TRBV4-2 to TRBJ2-1; no firm D call. The CDR3 covers 12 residues. Germline CDR1 LGHNA, CDR2 YNFKEQ. V gave up 0 bases and J gave up 8 bases, with 5 bases separating them. CDR3 DNA sequence: TGTGCCAGCAGCCAAGATGGAGATGAGCAGTTCTTC. This codes for CASSQDGDEQFF.

This chain joins TRBV2 and TRBJ1-1; 8 bases align to TRBD1. The J segment lost 10 bases and the V segment lost 6 bases, leaving 4 bases of the junction unmatched. The CDR3 consists of 11 residues. The germline V gene has CDR1 SNHLY and CDR2 FYNNEI. CDR3 sequence: CASSQGQGAFF. CDR3 DNA sequence: TGTGCCAGCAGCCAAGGACAGGGAGCTTTCTTT.

In DNA form, the CDR3 reads TGTGCCAGCAGCTTAAGACAGGGAAACTATGGCTACACCTTC. Translating gives CASSLRQGNYGYTF. The chain has TRBV7-6 and TRBJ1-2, with 7 positions matching TRBD1. The CDR3 covers 14 residues. The V gene end was trimmed by 2 bases and the J gene end by 2 bases; junction bases not matched to a gene: 2. The germline gives CDR1 SGHVS, CDR2 FNYEAQ.

The chain uses TRBV6-5 and TRBJ1-2, with D uncertain. The CDR3 spans 12 residues. Germline V CDR1 and CDR2: MNHEY, SVGAGI. Trimming shortened V by 5 bases and J by 8 bases, and 12 bases separated the two germline ends. The CDR3 sequence is CASSNADGGYTF. The CDR3 bases are TGTGCCAGCAGTAACGCGGACGGGGGCTACACCTTC.

J is TRBJ1-5 and V is TRBV28, with TRBD1 identical over 10 bases. The CDR3 covers 20 residues. From germline, CDR1 is MDHEN and CDR2 SYDVKM. After removal of 6 bases from V and 7 bases from J, the junction contained 24 bases not matched to a gene. This CDR3 is CASSPWEVDRDRGPGQPQHF. Here the CDR3 DNA reads TGTGCCAGCAGCCCATGGGAAGTTGACCGGGACAGGGGTCCGGGGCAGCCCCAGCATTTT.

This clone was seen a single time. The chain carries TRBV25-1 and TRBJ2-1; the match to TRBD1 covers 7 bases. CDR3 length: 16 amino acids. Germline loops: CDR1 MGHDK, CDR2 SYGVNS. With 4 bases clipped from V and 1 base from J, the junction kept 7 bases outside the gene matches. CDR3 protein: CASSGPGGESYNEQFF. CDR3 nucleotide sequence: TGTGCCAGCAGTGGCCCAGGGGGTGAATCCTACAATGAGCAGTTCTTC.

This chain uses TRBV28 with TRBJ1-5, with a tentative D call TRBD1 (6 bases). The CDR3 is 15 residues long. Germline CDR1 MDHEN, CDR2 SYDVKM. V shed 5 bases and J shed 7 bases, with 18 bases lying between them. CDR3 loop: CASSPLTQGIQPQHF. CDR3 sequence (DNA): TGTGCCAGCAGTCCCCTAACACAGGGAATCCAGCCCCAGCATTTT.

J is TRBJ2-3 and V is TRBV7-2; 8 bases map to TRBD1. V was pared by 1 base and J by 2 bases, with 8 bases of the junction left unmatched. Germline V gives CDR1 SGHTA, CDR2 FQGNSA. The CDR3 runs 17 residues. CDR3 nucleotide sequence: TGTGCCAGCAGCTTAGACAGGGGGAGCTTGGTCACAGATACGCAGTATTTT. Amino acid sequence: CASSLDRGSLVTDTQYF.

The J gene is TRBJ2-7, the V gene TRBV6-6, with D possibly matching TRBD2 (6 bases). Germline-derived CDR1 and CDR2 are MNHNY and SVGAGI (reference sequence). Trimming took off 10 bases at V and 3 bases at J, with 19 bases between the two ends. This CDR3 comprises 14 residues. This CDR3 is CATRELAVGYEQYF. The CDR3 DNA sequence: TGTGCCACCCGCGAGTTAGCGGTTGGCTACGAGCAGTACTTC.